This TCR beta chain was sequenced during a study of cytomegalovirus exposure and HLA in healthy donors. Study results and caveats: A later analysis found first-cohort TCR clusters tended to co-occur in the 90 to 150 validation repertoires. The study flagged roughly 160 TCR beta chains as cytomegalovirus-associated.

As for this clone: Its cognate antigen is unknown.

This CDR3 region has 18 residues. Trimming took 2 bases from V and 1 from J; bases not matched to a gene: 7. CDR1 is SGHTS and CDR2 is YDEGEE in the germline V gene. Repertoires were generated with immunoSEQ multiplex PCR, while TCRdb's copy carries only in-frame clones and drops some. The top ten hold just over 3% of the sample, which has around 70,000 clones, 91% seen once. The validation cohort, a group of 120 subjects, included the donors and was separate from the roughly 620-subject first cohort. The specimen was PBMCs. This TCR derives from a man between 18 and 29 years old in good health and CMV-seronegative. The chain joins TRBV5-8 to TRBJ2-3; 13 bases line up with TRBD2. In DNA form, the CDR3 reads TGTGCCAGCAGCTTTACTAGCGGGAGGGCCCTGGGCACAGATACGCAGTATTTT. Translation gives CASSFTSGRALGTDTQYF.